This record concerns one TCR beta chain sequence. Its specific antigen is unknown. Base-call qualities are not available, and no considerably larger clone is one nucleotide away. The sample is drawn from a study of response to subunit inactivated influenza vaccine (dated by TCRdb to between 2017 and 2018). Notes on the research overall: To follow how T cells responded to a trivalent subunit inactivated influenza vaccine, the researchers relied on deep quantitative profiling of the T cell receptor repertoire. What the authors observed across the whole study: The authors suggested that each seasonal influenza vaccination may recruit only a limited number of new T cells.

Library construction relied on RT-PCR. The instrument given in TCRdb is Illumina HiSeq 2500. TCRdb ran its own pipeline on the public reads, namely fastp trimming at Q25 and MiXCR clone calling, and kept in-frame beta chains. All rows with the same CDR3 protein become a single entry with the most common DNA and genes. This sample lists roughly 620,000 distinct CDR3 sequences; about 11% were detected once. The ten largest clones add up to 11% of the sample. In the germline V gene, CDR1 corresponds to MGHDK and CDR2 to SYGVNS. V is trimmed back by 6 bases and J by 3 bases, and the junction contains 11 bases that no gene match accounts for. From its cysteine to its phenylalanine, the CDR3 spans 15 amino acids. Only the CDR3 DNA is retained, 45 bases long and in frame from the first base. The data were also submitted as part of a second study, on T cells expressing NK-cell markers. That second report states: The TCR beta cDNA libraries were made using 5'RACE template switching, a step that added both a universal primer site and unique molecular identifiers. Three sorted T-cell subsets (CD3+CD56+NKG2C+, CD3+CD56+NKG2C- and CD3+CD56-NKG2C+) from 8 or 9 donors had their TCR beta-chain repertoires profiled. Among the eight sequenced donors, only one was HCMV-seronegative, while the other seven were HCMV-seropositive. To restrict sorting to alphabetaTCR-expressing T cells, an anti-gammadeltaTCR antibody was added in several experiments. For about 6 donors, the dominant CD3+CD56+NKG2C+ clonotypes were among the top 10 CD8+ clonotypes and accounted for roughly 1.0-7.5% of CD8+ T cells. Those dominant clonotypes were again the most abundant among CD3+CD56-NKG2C+ cells in a handful of donors, at about 25-65%. Whether the expanded NKG2C-expressing T cell clones were specific for HCMV antigens remained unclear. All eight donors whose samples were sequenced were randomly selected healthy volunteers, three of them men and five women. HCMV-specific IgG was detected in serum with a commercial ELISA kit to determine HCMV serostatus. Ficoll density gradient centrifugation was used to isolate peripheral blood mononuclear cells from blood. For a handful of donors, bulk peripheral blood T-cell repertoires were also sequenced from unsorted PBMC. cDNA synthesis was primed from the TCR beta constant segment, followed by two successive PCR amplification steps. The libraries were sequenced on Illumina HiSeq 2000/2500, MiSeq or NextSeq, producing 2 x 150 bp reads. MIGEC handled demultiplexing of the reads and grouping by UMI, while MiTCR was used to assemble and quantify clonotypes. To exclude erroneous sequences, any TCR cDNA sequence not supported by at least two reads was discarded. The tcR package was used for downstream repertoire analysis, and clonotypes were matched between fractions using CDR3 nucleotide sequence together with V segment. VDJmatch was used to annotate antigen specificity against VDJdb, with one amino acid substitution in CDR3 allowed.

The sequence links TRBV25-1 to TRBJ2-7; 7 of the junction bases match TRBD1. The material sequenced was PBMCs from blood, taken on the day of vaccination. The source of this sequence is a middle-aged man who received an inactivated influenza vaccine. Donor details come from another sample of the same person, matched by shared clones. For the CDR3, the sequence is CASSAPGQVNYEQYF. At the DNA level, the sequence is TGTGCCAGCAGCGCGCCCGGACAGGTTAACTACGAGCAGTACTTC.